The T cell receptor (beta chain) described here comes from a study of cytomegalovirus exposure and HLA in healthy donors. Study outcomes and limitations: TCR sequences were mostly rare, though some public TCRs occurred in many donors. The listing of some 170 TCR beta chains classed them as cytomegalovirus-associated. Per published reports, the classifier diagnosed cytomegalovirus status with high specificity and sensitivity.

Germline CDR1 reads MNHEY; CDR2 reads SMNVEV (reference sequence). The CDR3 contains 15 residues. The ends were cut back, 2 bases at V and 4 bases at J, with 14 bases in the middle. A remark on this clone: The antigen remains unidentified.

Assay: immunoSEQ multiplex PCR; the TCRdb copy retains only in-frame clones and omits some. Among roughly 65,000 clones listed, approximately 92% were seen once. Sequenced: PBMCs. The V gene is TRBV27, the J gene TRBJ1-2; possible D gene TRBD1, 6 bases. This TCR came from a man between 18 and 29 years old in good health and CMV-seropositive. CDR3 loop: CASSLEGEASYGYTF. The CDR3 bases are TGTGCCAGCAGTTTAGAGGGGGAAGCGAGCTATGGCTACACCTTC.